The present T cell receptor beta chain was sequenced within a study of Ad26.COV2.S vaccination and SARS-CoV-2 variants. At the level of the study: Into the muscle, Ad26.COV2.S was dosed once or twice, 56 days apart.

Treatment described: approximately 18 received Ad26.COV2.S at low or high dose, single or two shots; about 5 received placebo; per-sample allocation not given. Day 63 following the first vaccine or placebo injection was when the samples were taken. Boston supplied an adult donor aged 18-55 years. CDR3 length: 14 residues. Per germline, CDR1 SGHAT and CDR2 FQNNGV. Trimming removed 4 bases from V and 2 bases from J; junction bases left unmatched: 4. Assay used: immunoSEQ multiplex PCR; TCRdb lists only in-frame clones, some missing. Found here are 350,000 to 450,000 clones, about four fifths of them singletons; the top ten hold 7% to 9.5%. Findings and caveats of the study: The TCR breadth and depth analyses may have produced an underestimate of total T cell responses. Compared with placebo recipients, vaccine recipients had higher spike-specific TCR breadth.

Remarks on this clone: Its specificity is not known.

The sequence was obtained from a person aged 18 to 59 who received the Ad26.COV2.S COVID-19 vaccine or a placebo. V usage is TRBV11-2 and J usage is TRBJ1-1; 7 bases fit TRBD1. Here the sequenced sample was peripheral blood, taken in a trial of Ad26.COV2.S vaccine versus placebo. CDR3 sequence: CASSSTGQNTEAFF. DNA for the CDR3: TGTGCCAGCAGCTCGACAGGGCAAAACACTGAAGCTTTCTTT.